The source of this T cell receptor beta chain is a study of blood T cell repertoires in COVID-19 (TCRdb year 2020). With regard to the full study: Collaborator samples came from the United States, Italy and Spain and covered acute and convalescent phases of COVID-19. Where HLA class I and class II types were available, the types were taken from metadata supplied by the sample provider, not from assay-based typing. The samples were drawn from two sources: the first 160 participants of the ongoing ImmuneRACE study, and over 1,000 subjects contributed by 6 global collaborators. The prospective study material was composed of cDNA or gDNA derived from T cells, B-cell-depleted T cells, or PBMCs. Nearly every sample came with metadata listing a de-identified subject ID, COVID-19 status, age in years and sex. Subjects who had been exposed to COVID-19, were actively infected with it, or had recovered from it provided the deeply sampled blood TCRbeta repertoires that made up the dataset. A freely available public database, intended as a resource for researchers studying the immune response to SARS-CoV-2, is where the repertoires were released.

As to this clone: What antigen it recognizes has not been identified. Per-base qualities were not stored, and no clone one base away is much larger.

TCRbeta CDR3 regions were amplified from genomic DNA by means of the immunoSEQ Assay, a bias-controlled multiplex PCR. The paper's processing steps were these. The number of nucleated cells in each sample was estimated from the amplification of reference gene primers within the assay. To quantify the absolute abundance of each unique TCRbeta CDR3 rearrangement, sequence reads were collapsed and filtered. For each sample, productive Simpson clonality was calculated by taking the square root of Simpson's diversity index across productive rearrangements. Sourced from immuneACCESS, this table was stored by TCRdb with only in-frame sequences that have V and J called. A share of the clones is absent; for the studies checked, an unresolved V gene accounts for under half, and the remainder has no known explanation. V and J calls and clone size are copied from that table; D and trimming were computed from the DNA. The sample table holds about 100,000 clones, of which 88% were seen once. 5% of the sample is held by the ten biggest clonotypes.

Each collaborating institution followed its own protocols to collect whole blood in K2EDTA tubes. Collaborator samples were shipped for TCRbeta analysis as frozen whole blood, isolated PBMCs, or DNA extracted from either sample type. Ends trimmed: V by 4 bases, J by 2 bases; bases unmatched to a gene: 5. CDR1 and CDR2 are read off the germline V gene as SGHDT and YYEEEE. The CDR3 spans 14 residues, from the cysteine through the phenylalanine. Of the read, only the CDR3 DNA is kept; its 42 bases are in frame from base 1. Paper-wide results and their limitations: The amount of clinical and demographic metadata varied by source and participant and was provided uncurated.

Input material: peripheral blood. The V and J genes are TRBV5-6 and TRBJ1-2, with 7 bases aligning to TRBD1. This receptor was identified in a human donor in a cohort sampled during active COVID-19. The CDR3 in this case is CASSTLTGNYGYTF. The nucleotide sequence is TGTGCCAGCAGCACCTTGACAGGGAACTATGGCTACACCTTC.